What follows is one T cell receptor (beta chain) and its context. Its target is unknown. Sequenced by immunoSEQ multiplex PCR; TCRdb stores in-frame clones only, minus some. The table shows about 130,000 clones, with 75% to 90% occurring only once. This sample is part of a study of cytomegalovirus exposure and HLA in healthy donors. At the level of the study: The same platform used for the roughly 600 first-cohort repertoires was also used for the 90 to 150 validation repertoires, as a later analysis reported. Study conclusions and caveats: Clusters of TCRs from the first cohort tended to co-occur in the 100 to 150 validation repertoires (as a later analysis found). Cytomegalovirus-associated TCR beta chains were listed, numbering some 170.

This CDR3 has 14 residues. Germline values: CDR1 MNHEY, CDR2 SVGAGI. Trimming removed 6 bases at V and 0 bases at J, with 9 bases between. Source material: PBMCs. The sequence was obtained from a woman aged 25 to 45 in good health and CMV-seropositive. The rearrangement joins TRBV6-5 to TRBJ1-5, with no clear D. The CDR3 loop is CASSRQNSNQPQHF. As DNA, the CDR3 is TGTGCCAGCAGCCGTCAGAATAGCAATCAGCCCCAGCATTTT.